This TCR beta chain is drawn from a study of blood T cell repertoires in COVID-19. About the study: T cells, B-cell-depleted T cells, or PBMCs provided the cDNA or gDNA that served as material.

This clone occurred once. The CDR3 sequence is 15 residues long. Germline values: CDR1 SGHKS, CDR2 YYEKEE (reference sequence). Trimming removed 2 bases from V and 2 bases from J; junction bases left unmatched: 1. Assay used: immunoSEQ multiplex PCR; TCRdb lists only in-frame clones, some missing. The sample lists approximately 35,000 clones, approximately 86% occurring once. This receptor was identified in a human donor in a cohort sampled during active COVID-19. This sequence joins TRBV5-5 and TRBJ2-5; TRBD2 matches 12 bases. The material sequenced was peripheral blood. The CDR3 loop is CASSFGLAGQETQYF. DNA of the CDR3: TGTGCCAGCAGCTTTGGACTAGCGGGGCAAGAGACCCAGTACTTC.